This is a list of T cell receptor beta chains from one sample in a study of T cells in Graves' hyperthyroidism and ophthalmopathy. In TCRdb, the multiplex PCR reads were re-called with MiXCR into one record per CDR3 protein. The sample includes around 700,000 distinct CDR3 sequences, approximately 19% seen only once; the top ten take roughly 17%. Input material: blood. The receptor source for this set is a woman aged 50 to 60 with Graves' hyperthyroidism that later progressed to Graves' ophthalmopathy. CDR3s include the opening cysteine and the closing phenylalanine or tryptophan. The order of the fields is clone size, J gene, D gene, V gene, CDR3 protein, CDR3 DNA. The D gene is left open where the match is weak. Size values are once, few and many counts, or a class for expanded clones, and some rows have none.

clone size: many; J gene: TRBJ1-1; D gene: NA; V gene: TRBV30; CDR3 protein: CAWSQFGTYTEAFF; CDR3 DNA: TGTGCCTGGAGTCAGTTCGGCACTTACACTGAAGCTTTCTTT
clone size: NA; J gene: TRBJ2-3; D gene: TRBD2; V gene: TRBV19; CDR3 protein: CASSIRGGAVADTQYF; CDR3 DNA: TGTGCCAGTAGTATACGCGGGGGGGCAGTTGCAGATACGCAGTATTTT
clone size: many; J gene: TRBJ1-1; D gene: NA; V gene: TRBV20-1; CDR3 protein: CSASGPDGAFF; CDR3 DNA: TGCAGTGCTAGTGGTCCAGATGGGGCTTTCTTT
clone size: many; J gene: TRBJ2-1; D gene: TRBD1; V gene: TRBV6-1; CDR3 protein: CASREGGVESYNEQFF; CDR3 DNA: TGTGCCAGCAGGGAAGGGGGCGTAGAGTCCTACAATGAGCAGTTCTTC
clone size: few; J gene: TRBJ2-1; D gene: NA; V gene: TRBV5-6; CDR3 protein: CASSLGRNSYNEQFF; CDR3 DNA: TGTGCCAGCAGCTTGGGGCGTAACTCCTACAATGAGCAGTTCTTC
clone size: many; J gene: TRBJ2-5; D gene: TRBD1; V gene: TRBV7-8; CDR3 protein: CASSAGTGEETQYF; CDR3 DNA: TGTGCCAGCAGCGCCGGGACAGGGGAGGAGACCCAGTACTTC
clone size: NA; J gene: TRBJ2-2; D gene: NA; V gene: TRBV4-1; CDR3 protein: CASSQFGGATGELFF; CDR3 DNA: TGCGCCAGCAGCCAGTTTGGGGGGGCCACCGGGGAGCTGTTTTTT
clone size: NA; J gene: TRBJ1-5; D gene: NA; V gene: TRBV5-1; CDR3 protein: CASSLAGRGSNQPQHF; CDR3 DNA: TGCGCCAGCAGCTTGGCCGGGAGGGGTAGCAATCAGCCCCAGCATTTT
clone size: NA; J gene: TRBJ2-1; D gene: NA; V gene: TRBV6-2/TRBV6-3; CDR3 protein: CASSLLAREQFF; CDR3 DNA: TGTGCCAGCAGTTTGCTAGCTCGCGAGCAGTTCTTC
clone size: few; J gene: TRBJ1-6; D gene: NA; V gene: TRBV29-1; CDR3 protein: CSVESSYNSPLHF; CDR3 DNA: TGCAGCGTTGAGAGCTCCTATAATTCACCCCTCCACTTT
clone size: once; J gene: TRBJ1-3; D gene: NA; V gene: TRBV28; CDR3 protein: CASTLGGGSGNTIYF; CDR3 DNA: TGTGCCAGCACCCTGGGGGGGGGCTCTGGAAACACCATATATTTT
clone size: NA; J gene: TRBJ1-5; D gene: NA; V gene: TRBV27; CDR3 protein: CASSPLGERHQPQHF; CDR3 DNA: TGTGCCAGCAGTCCACTCGGAGAAAGACATCAGCCCCAGCATTTT
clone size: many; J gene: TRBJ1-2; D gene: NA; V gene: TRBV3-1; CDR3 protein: CASSQGHVTPYGYTF; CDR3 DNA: TGTGCCAGCAGCCAGGGACACGTGACACCCTATGGCTACACCTTC
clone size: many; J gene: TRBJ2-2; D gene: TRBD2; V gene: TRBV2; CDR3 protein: CASSDERGAPGELFF; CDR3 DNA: TGTGCCAGCAGTGATGAGCGGGGGGCCCCCGGGGAGCTGTTTTTT
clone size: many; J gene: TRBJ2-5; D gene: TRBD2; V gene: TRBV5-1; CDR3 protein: CASSLGVAGGVEETQYF; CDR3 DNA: TGCGCCAGCAGCTTGGGAGTAGCGGGGGGCGTGGAAGAGACCCAGTACTTC
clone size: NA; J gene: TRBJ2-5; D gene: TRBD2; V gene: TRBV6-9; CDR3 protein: CASSDSPTWGGETRYF; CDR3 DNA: TGTGCCAGCAGTGATTCGCCCACTTGGGGGGGAGAGACCCGGTACTTC
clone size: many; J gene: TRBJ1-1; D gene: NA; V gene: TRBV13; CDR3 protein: CASSFAGYLTEAFF; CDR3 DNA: TGTGCCAGCAGCTTTGCGGGCTACCTCACTGAAGCTTTCTTT
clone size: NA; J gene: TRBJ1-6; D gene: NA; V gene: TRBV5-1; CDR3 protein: CASSPLGVGYNSPLHF; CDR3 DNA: TGCGCCAGCAGCCCGTTGGGGGTTGGCTATAATTCACCCCTCCACTTT
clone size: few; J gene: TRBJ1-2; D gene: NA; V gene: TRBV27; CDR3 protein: CASTHRADFIKGYTF; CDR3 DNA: TGTGCCAGCACCCACCGAGCAGATTTTATCAAAGGCTACACCTTC
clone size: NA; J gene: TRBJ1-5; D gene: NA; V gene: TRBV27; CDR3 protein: CASSLYQGWSQHF; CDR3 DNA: TGTGCCAGCAGTTTATATCAGGGCTGGTCCCAGCATTTT
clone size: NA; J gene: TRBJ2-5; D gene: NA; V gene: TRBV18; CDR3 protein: CASSLGLTVRQETQYF; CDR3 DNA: TGTGCCAGCTCACTGGGTTTGACTGTACGCCAAGAGACCCAGTACTTC
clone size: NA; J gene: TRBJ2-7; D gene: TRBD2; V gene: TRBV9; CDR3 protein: CASSVASGGAYEQYF; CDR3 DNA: TGTGCCAGCAGCGTAGCTAGCGGGGGAGCCTACGAGCAGTACTTC
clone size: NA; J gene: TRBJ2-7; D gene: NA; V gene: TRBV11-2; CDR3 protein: CAIKPRSGSYEQYF; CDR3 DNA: TGTGCCATCAAGCCTCGGAGCGGGTCCTACGAGCAGTACTTC
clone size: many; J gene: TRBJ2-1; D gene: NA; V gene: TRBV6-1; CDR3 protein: CASSDWAGSSYNEQFF; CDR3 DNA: TGTGCCAGCAGTGATTGGGCAGGGAGCTCCTACAATGAGCAGTTCTTC
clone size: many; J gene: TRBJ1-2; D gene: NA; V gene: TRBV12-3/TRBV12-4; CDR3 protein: CASSLRSGLYGYTF; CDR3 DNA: TGTGCCAGCAGTTTAAGGTCGGGCCTCTATGGCTACACCTTC
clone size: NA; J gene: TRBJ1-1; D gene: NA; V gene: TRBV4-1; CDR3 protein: CASSQDLGRTEAFF; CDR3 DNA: TGCGCCAGCAGCCAAGATCTAGGGCGCACTGAAGCTTTCTTT
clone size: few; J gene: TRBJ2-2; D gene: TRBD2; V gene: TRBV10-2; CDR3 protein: CASSPRTSGTNTGELFF; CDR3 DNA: TGCGCCAGCAGCCCAAGGACTAGCGGTACAAACACCGGGGAGCTGTTTTTT
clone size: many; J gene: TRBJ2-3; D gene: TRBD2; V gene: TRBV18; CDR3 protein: CASSRIPGTSGGTDTQYF; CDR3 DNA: TGTGCCAGCTCACGAATTCCCGGGACTAGCGGGGGAACAGATACGCAGTATTTT
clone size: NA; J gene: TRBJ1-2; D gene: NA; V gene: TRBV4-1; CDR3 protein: CASSPNPSLSYGYTF; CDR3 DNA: TGCGCCAGCAGCCCCAACCCCAGCCTGAGCTATGGCTACACCTTC
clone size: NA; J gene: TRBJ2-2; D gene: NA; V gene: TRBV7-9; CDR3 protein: CASSPGQIRNGELFF; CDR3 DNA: TGTGCCAGCAGCCCTGGACAGATAAGGAACGGGGAGCTGTTTTTT
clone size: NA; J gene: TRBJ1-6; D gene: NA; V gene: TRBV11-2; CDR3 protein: CASSLRGSFNSPLHF; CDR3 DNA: TGTGCCAGCAGCTTAAGGGGGTCATTCAATTCACCCCTCCACTTT
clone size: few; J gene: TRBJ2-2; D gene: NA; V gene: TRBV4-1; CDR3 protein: CASSQMGTQNTGELFF; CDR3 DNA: TGCGCCAGCAGCCAGATGGGGACCCAGAACACCGGGGAGCTGTTTTTT
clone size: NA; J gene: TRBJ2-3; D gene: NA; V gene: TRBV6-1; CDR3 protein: CATRSPATDTQYF; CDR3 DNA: TGTGCCACCAGATCGCCGGCCACAGATACGCAGTATTTT
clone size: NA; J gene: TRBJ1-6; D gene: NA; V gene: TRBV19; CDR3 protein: CASTPNGPGNLDSPLHF; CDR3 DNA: TGTGCCAGTACCCCGAACGGCCCGGGGAATCTGGATTCACCCCTCCACTTT
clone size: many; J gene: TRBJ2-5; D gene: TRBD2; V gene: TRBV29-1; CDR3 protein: CSFGLAGVQETQYF; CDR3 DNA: TGCAGCTTCGGACTAGCGGGGGTCCAAGAGACCCAGTACTTC
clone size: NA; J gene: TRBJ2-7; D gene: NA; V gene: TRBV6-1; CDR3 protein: CASSESQTPYEQYF; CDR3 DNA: TGTGCCAGCAGTGAAAGTCAGACGCCCTACGAGCAGTACTTC
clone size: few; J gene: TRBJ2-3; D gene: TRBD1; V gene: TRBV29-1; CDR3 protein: CSAADRVVTDTQYF; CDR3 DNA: TGCAGCGCCGCCGACAGGGTGGTCACAGATACGCAGTATTTT
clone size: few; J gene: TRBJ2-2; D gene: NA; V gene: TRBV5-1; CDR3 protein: CASSFLTPGELFF; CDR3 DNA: TGCGCCAGCAGCTTCCTGACACCCGGGGAGCTGTTTTTT
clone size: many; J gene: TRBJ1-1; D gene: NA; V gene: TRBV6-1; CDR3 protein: CASTRSAASLNTEAFF; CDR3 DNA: TGTGCCAGCACCCGGTCTGCGGCTAGCCTGAACACTGAAGCTTTCTTT
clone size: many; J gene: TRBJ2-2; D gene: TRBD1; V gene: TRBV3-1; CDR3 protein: CASSRHDRETGELFF; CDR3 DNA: TGTGCCAGCAGCCGACACGACAGGGAAACCGGGGAGCTGTTTTTT
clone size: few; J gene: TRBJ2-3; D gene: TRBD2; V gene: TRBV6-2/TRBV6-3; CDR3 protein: CASRLRGGTDTQYF; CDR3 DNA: TGTGCCAGCAGGCTTCGGGGGGGCACAGATACGCAGTATTTT
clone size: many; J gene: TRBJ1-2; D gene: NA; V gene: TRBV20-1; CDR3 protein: CSARDPGPSYGYTF; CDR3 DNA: TGCAGTGCTAGAGACCCCGGACCCAGCTATGGCTACACCTTC
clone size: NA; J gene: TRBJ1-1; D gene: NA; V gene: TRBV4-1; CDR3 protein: CAHPRKNTEAFF; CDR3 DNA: TGCGCCCATCCCCGGAAGAACACTGAAGCTTTCTTT
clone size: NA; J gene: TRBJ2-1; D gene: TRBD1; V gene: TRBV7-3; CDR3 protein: CASRSQGTPYNEQFF; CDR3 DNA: TGTGCCAGCAGATCACAGGGGACCCCCTACAATGAGCAGTTCTTC
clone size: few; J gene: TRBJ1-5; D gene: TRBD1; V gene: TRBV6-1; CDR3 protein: CASSGWTGDQPQHF; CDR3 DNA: TGTGCCAGCAGTGGTTGGACAGGAGATCAGCCCCAGCATTTT
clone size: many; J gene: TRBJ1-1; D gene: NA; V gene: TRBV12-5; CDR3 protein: CASGRDIQNTEAFF; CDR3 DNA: TGTGCTAGTGGAAGGGACATTCAAAACACTGAAGCTTTCTTT
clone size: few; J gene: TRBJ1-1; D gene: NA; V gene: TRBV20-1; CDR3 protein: CSARAYSTEAFF; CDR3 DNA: TGCAGTGCTCGGGCGTATAGCACTGAAGCTTTCTTT